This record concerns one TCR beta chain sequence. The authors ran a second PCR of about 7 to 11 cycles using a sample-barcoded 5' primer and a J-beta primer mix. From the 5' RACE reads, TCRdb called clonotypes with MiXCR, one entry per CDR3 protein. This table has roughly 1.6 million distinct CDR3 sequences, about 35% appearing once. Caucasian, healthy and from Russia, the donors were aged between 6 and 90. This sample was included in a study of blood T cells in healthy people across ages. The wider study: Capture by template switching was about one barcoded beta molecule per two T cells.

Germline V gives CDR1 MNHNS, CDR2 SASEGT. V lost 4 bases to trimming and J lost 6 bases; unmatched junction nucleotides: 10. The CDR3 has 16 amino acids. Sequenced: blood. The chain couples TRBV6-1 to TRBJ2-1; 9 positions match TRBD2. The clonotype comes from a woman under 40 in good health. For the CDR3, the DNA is TGTGCCAGCAGTGGGGATGCGGGGGGGCCATTCAATGAGCAGTTCTTC. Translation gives CASSGDAGGPFNEQFF.